This passage covers 3 T cell receptor beta chains from one sample sequenced in a study of blood T cell repertoires in COVID-19. Generated by immunoSEQ multiplex PCR, the TCRdb table keeps only in-frame clones and is missing some. The sample carries under 70,000 clones, roughly 80% recorded once. The material sequenced was peripheral blood. These receptors all come from a man aged 60 to 69 with acute or convalescent COVID-19.

This sequence joins TRBV10-3 and TRBJ2-1, with 8 nucleotides matching TRBD2. The J segment lost 8 bases and the V segment lost 3 bases, leaving 9 bases of the junction unmatched. Looked up from germline, CDR1 is ENHRY and CDR2 is SYGVKD. CDR3 length equals 15 residues. In DNA form, the CDR3 reads TGTGCCATCAGTGACGCAACGGGAGGGGGGTATGAGCAGTTCTTC. Encoded protein: CAISDATGGGYEQFF.

The chain combines TRBV6-5 with TRBJ2-6; 10 positions agree with TRBD1. The CDR3 extends over 15 amino acids. The germline CDR1 and CDR2 sequences are MNHEY and SVGAGI. The V and J ends lost 7 bases and 4 bases, in that order; junction bases with no gene match: 4. CDR3 nucleotide sequence: TGTGCCAGCAAGGACAGGGGGGGAGGGGCCAACGTCCTGACTTTC. As protein: CASKDRGGGANVLTF.

The CDR3 region is CASSSPPLMNEQYF. The DNA of the CDR3 is TGTGCCAGCAGTTCTCCCCCCCTAATGAACGAGCAGTACTTC. V usage is TRBV27 and J usage is TRBJ2-7; D remains unclear. The V and J ends lost 4 bases and 5 bases respectively, with 15 bases between them. This CDR3 has 14 amino acids. The germline CDR1 and CDR2 sequences are MNHEY and SMNVEV (reference sequence).